Listed below are T cell receptor beta chains from one sample, sequenced in a study of identical twins. From the 5' RACE reads, TCRdb called clonotypes with MiXCR, one entry per CDR3 protein. The sample records some 600,000 distinct CDR3 sequences, around 7.5% being singletons. In addition, the sample was reused for a study of yellow fever vaccine responses in identical twins.

The sequencing sample was made of PBMCs. These receptors came from a woman between 18 and 29 years old in good health. The CDR3 runs from the conserved cysteine through the conserved F or W. A D gene is named only where the DNA matches it firmly. Size tells how often a clone was seen (once, few, many) or the class of an expanded clone, and some rows leave it out.

.,TRBJ2-3,few,TRBV7-3,CASSTGRGDTQYF,TGTGCCAGCAGCACTGGACGGGGAGATACGCAGTATTTT
TRBD1,TRBJ2-1,few,TRBV6-1,CASRIGTGAGNEQFF,TGTGCCAGCAGAATTGGGACAGGGGCTGGGAATGAGCAGTTCTTC
TRBD2,TRBJ2-1,.,TRBV29-1,CSVDTSGNYNEQFF,TGCAGCGTTGATACTAGCGGGAACTACAATGAGCAGTTCTTC
TRBD1,TRBJ2-5,.,TRBV5-1,CASSFESQGQGMRSQYF,TGCGCCAGCAGCTTTGAATCGCAGGGACAGGGAATGAGATCCCAGTACTTC
.,TRBJ2-7,few,TRBV5-6,CASSLGINYEQYF,TGTGCCAGCAGCTTGGGCATAAACTACGAGCAGTACTTC
.,TRBJ2-7,.,TRBV20-1,CSARGAFGNSNSYEQYF,TGCAGTGCTCGGGGGGCCTTTGGTAATAGCAACTCCTACGAGCAGTACTTC
TRBD1,TRBJ1-2,few,TRBV19,CASSGTGVDGYTF,TGTGCCAGTAGTGGGACAGGGGTGGATGGCTACACCTTC
TRBD2,TRBJ2-5,few,TRBV20-1,CSAPAGGGVQETQYF,TGCAGTGCTCCAGCGGGGGGGGGAGTCCAAGAGACCCAGTACTTC
.,TRBJ1-2,many,TRBV20-1,CSAYEGEGGYTF,TGCAGTGCATACGAGGGGGAAGGTGGCTACACCTTC
TRBD2,TRBJ2-5,many,TRBV20-1,CSARSAGGSSGQETQYF,TGCAGTGCTAGGTCAGCGGGAGGATCCTCGGGGCAAGAGACCCAGTACTTC
.,TRBJ2-7,many,TRBV12-3/TRBV12-4,CASRATGYEQYF,TGTGCCAGCAGGGCTACTGGCTACGAGCAGTACTTC
TRBD1,TRBJ2-7,few,TRBV12-3/TRBV12-4,CASSLRDRIYEQYF,TGTGCCAGCAGTCTCCGGGACAGGATTTACGAGCAGTACTTC
.,TRBJ2-1,many,TRBV6-4,CASSDSSNEQFF,TGTGCCAGCAGTGACTCAAGCAATGAGCAGTTCTTC
TRBD2,TRBJ2-1,.,TRBV12-3/TRBV12-4,CASSPGSGRSHNEQFF,TGTGCCAGCAGTCCAGGTAGCGGGAGGTCTCACAATGAGCAGTTCTTC
TRBD2,TRBJ2-7,many,TRBV12-3/TRBV12-4,CASSHWTSGSYEQYF,TGTGCCAGCAGCCATTGGACTAGCGGCTCCTACGAGCAGTACTTC
.,TRBJ2-1,many,TRBV28,CASSLAPTHNEQFF,TGTGCCAGCAGTTTAGCCCCTACCCACAATGAGCAGTTCTTC
TRBD2,TRBJ2-1,many,TRBV4-2,CASSQVAGDYNEQFF,TGTGCCAGCAGCCAAGTAGCGGGAGACTACAATGAGCAGTTCTTC
.,TRBJ1-5,few,TRBV7-9,CASSPTGRDSQPQHF,TGTGCCAGCAGCCCGACCGGACGGGATTCTCAGCCCCAGCATTTT
TRBD2,TRBJ2-3,few,TRBV29-1,CSVERLAGGYGTDTQYF,TGCAGCGTTGAAAGGCTAGCGGGGGGGTATGGCACAGATACGCAGTATTTT
.,TRBJ2-7,few,TRBV5-1,CASSLIGGNGEQYF,TGCGCCAGCAGCTTGATTGGGGGGAATGGAGAGCAGTACTTC
.,TRBJ2-1,.,TRBV7-8,CASSLTSTSSGSYNEQFF,TGTGCCAGCAGCTTAACCTCCACTAGCTCCGGCTCCTACAATGAGCAGTTCTTC
.,TRBJ1-6,.,TRBV6-1,CATQTDNSPLHF,TGTGCCACCCAGACAGACAATTCACCCCTCCACTTT
TRBD2,TRBJ2-5,.,TRBV14,CASSLRLAGTYQETQYF,TGTGCCAGCAGCCTACGACTAGCGGGGACGTACCAAGAGACCCAGTACTTC
TRBD2,TRBJ2-1,few,TRBV5-1,CASSFTGGGSLNEQFF,TGCGCCAGCAGCTTTACCGGGGGGGGGTCTTTGAATGAGCAGTTCTTC
.,TRBJ2-6,.,TRBV10-3,CAISADGSSGANVLTF,TGTGCCATCAGTGCTGACGGTAGCTCTGGGGCCAACGTCCTGACTTTC
.,TRBJ1-1,once,TRBV7-2,CASSHPQGNTEAFF,TGTGCCAGCAGCCATCCCCAGGGGAACACTGAAGCTTTCTTT
TRBD1,TRBJ2-5,few,TRBV5-6,CASSLEGGKETQYF,TGTGCCAGCAGCTTGGAAGGGGGCAAAGAGACCCAGTACTTC
.,TRBJ2-3,.,TRBV21-1,CASSKAAETDTGTSGRLYTDTQYF,TGTGCCAGCAGCAAAGCGGCCGAGACGGATACCGGGACTAGCGGGAGGCTCTACACAGATACGCAGTATTTT
.,TRBJ2-3,many,TRBV20-1,CSARDPGRSTDTQYF,TGCAGTGCTAGAGATCCCGGGCGTAGCACAGATACGCAGTATTTT
.,TRBJ2-4,few,TRBV28,CASSSRGRRVNIQYF,TGTGCCAGCAGTTCCCGGGGCAGGCGGGTAAACATTCAGTACTTC
TRBD2,TRBJ2-1,many,TRBV12-3/TRBV12-4,CASSPPGLTEQFF,TGTGCCAGCAGTCCCCCGGGACTAACTGAGCAGTTCTTC
.,TRBJ2-7,many,TRBV9,CASSAAPLDYEQYF,TGTGCCAGCAGCGCGGCTCCTTTAGATTACGAGCAGTACTTC
.,TRBJ2-3,.,TRBV18,CASSPFVLDRTDTQYF,TGTGCCAGCTCACCATTTGTCTTGGATCGCACAGATACGCAGTATTTT
TRBD1,TRBJ1-1,.,TRBV7-6,CASSLRISTGRNTEAFF,TGTGCCAGCAGCTTACGTATCTCGACAGGGAGGAACACTGAAGCTTTCTTT
.,TRBJ2-3,.,TRBV14,CASSQDIGGRDTQYF,TGTGCCAGCAGCCAAGATATCGGGGGTAGGGATACGCAGTATTTT
.,TRBJ1-2,many,TRBV5-5,CASTKNYGYTF,TGTGCCAGCACCAAAAACTATGGCTACACCTTC
.,TRBJ2-6,many,TRBV5-1,CASTVRHVSGANVLTF,TGCGCCAGCACAGTCAGGCACGTCTCTGGGGCCAACGTCCTGACTTTC
TRBD2,TRBJ2-2,.,TRBV28,CASSSGLAGRDTGELFF,TGTGCCAGCAGTTCGGGACTAGCGGGACGGGACACCGGGGAGCTGTTTTTT
TRBD1,TRBJ1-5,.,TRBV20-1,CSAGTAFKKHF,TGCAGTGCCGGGACAGCCTTTAAAAAGCATTTT
.,TRBJ2-2,many,TRBV6-2/TRBV6-3,CASSYGRSNTGELFF,TGTGCCAGCAGTTACGGCAGGTCAAACACCGGGGAGCTGTTTTTT